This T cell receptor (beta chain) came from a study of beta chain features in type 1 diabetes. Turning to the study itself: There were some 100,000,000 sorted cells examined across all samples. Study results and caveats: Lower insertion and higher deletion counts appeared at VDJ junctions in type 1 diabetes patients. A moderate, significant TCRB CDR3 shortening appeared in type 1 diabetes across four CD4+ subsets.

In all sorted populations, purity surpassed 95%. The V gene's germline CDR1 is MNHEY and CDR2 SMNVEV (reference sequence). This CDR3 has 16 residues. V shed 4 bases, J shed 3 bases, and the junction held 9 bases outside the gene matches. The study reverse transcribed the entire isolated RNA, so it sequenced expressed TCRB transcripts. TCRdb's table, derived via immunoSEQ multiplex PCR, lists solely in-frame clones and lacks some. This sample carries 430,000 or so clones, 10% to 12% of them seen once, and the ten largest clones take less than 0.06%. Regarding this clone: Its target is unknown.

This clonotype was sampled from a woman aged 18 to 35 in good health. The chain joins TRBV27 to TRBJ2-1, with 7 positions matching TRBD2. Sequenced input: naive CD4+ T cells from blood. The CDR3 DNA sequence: TGTGCCAGCAGTTCCTTGCGGGGGAAGGGCTACAATGAGCAGTTCTTC. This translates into CASSSLRGKGYNEQFF.